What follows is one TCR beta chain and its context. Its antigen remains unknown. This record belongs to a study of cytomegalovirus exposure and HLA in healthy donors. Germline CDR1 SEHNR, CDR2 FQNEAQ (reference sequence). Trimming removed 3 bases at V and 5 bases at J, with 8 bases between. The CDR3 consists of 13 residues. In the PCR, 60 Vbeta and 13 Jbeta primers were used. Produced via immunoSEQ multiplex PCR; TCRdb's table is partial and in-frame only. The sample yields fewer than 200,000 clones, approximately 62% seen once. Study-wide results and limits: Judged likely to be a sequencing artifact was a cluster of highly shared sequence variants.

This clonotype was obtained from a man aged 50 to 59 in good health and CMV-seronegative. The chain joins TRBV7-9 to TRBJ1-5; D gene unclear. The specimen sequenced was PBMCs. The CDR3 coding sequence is TGTGCCAGCAGCTTGGCAGAAGATCAGCCCCAGCATTTT. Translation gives CASSLAEDQPQHF.